The 16 T cell receptor beta chains given below trace back to one sample, sequenced in a study. TCRdb reprocessed the 5' RACE reads via MiXCR and lists one record per CDR3 protein. The table includes about 57,000 distinct CDR3 sequences, about 28% detected once. Sample: tumor-infiltrating memory CD4+ T cells sorted from the breast tumor. Sample subset: memory CD4+ T cells, CD4+CD45RO+CD25-. The receptor set was obtained from a female donor with breast cancer.

The chain combines TRBV7-3 with TRBJ1-1; D might be TRBD1 (5 bases). Trimming pared 5 bases from V and 4 bases from J, leaving 14 bases between. The CDR3 length is 14 residues. Per germline, CDR1 SGHTA and CDR2 FQGTGA. CDR3 loop: CASSPDRASTEAFF. CDR3 bases: TGTGCCAGCAGCCCCGACAGAGCCAGCACTGAAGCTTTCTTT.

V usage is TRBV6-2 or TRBV6-3 and J usage is TRBJ1-2; TRBD1 might be the D (6 bases). Germline CDR1 and CDR2: MNHEY and SVGEGT. This CDR3 region has 13 residues. V was pared by 7 bases and J by 2 bases, with 11 bases between. CDR3 in amino acids: CASTDRRNYGYTF. In DNA form, the CDR3 reads TGTGCCAGCACCGACAGGCGCAACTATGGCTACACCTTC.

The chain uses TRBV5-1 and TRBJ1-4, with D possibly being TRBD1 (5 bases). Trimming stripped 4 bases from V and 4 bases from J, with 11 bases between. This CDR3 contains 14 residues. The V gene's germline CDR1 is SGHRS and CDR2 YFSETQ. The CDR3 reads CASSLGGSNEKLFF. The CDR3 DNA is TGCGCCAGCAGCCTCGGGGGAAGTAATGAAAAACTGTTTTTT.

This clonotype was counted between two and nine times. The V and J genes are TRBV15 and TRBJ2-7; D possibly corresponds to TRBD1 (5 bases). CDR1 is LNHNV, CDR2 YYDKDF, per germline (reference sequence). This CDR3 is 15 amino acids long. Trimming took 0 bases from V and 1 from J, leaving 10 bases between them. The CDR3 region has the DNA TGTGCCACCAGCAGAGACAAAACAGGTTCCTACGAGCAGTACTTC. Translating gives CATSRDKTGSYEQYF.

The chain combines TRBV20-1 with TRBJ2-1; TRBD2 matches at 11 bases. The CDR3 length is 13 residues. Germline V CDR1 and CDR2: DFQATT, SNEGSKA (reference sequence). The V gene end was trimmed by 4 bases and the J gene end by 5 bases; junction bases not matched to a gene: 1. The CDR3 protein is CSAKTSGDNEQFF. CDR3 bases: TGCAGTGCTAAGACTAGCGGGGACAATGAGCAGTTCTTC.

The genes are TRBV7-2 and TRBJ1-1; no clear D. The germline V gene encodes CDR1 SGHTA and CDR2 FQGNSA. The CDR3 has 14 amino acids. Between the trimmed V and J ends, which lost 1 base and 4 bases, there was a span of 10 bases. CDR3 nucleotide sequence: TGTGCCAGCAGCTTAGTCACAGTTGGCACTGAAGCTTTCTTT. Translated: CASSLVTVGTEAFF. Full variable domain (rest looked up from reference TRBV7-2 and TRBJ1-1): GAGVSQSPSNKVTEKGKDVELRCDPISGHTALYWYRQSLGQGLEFLIYFQGNSAPDKSGLPSDRFSAERTGGSVSTLTIQRTQQEDSAVYLCASSLVTVGTEAFFGQGTRLTVV.

This clonotype was seen a few times. The chain joins TRBV6-2 or TRBV6-3 to TRBJ2-5; D ambiguous. Germline V CDR1 and CDR2: MNHEY, SVGEGT. Trimming pared 2 bases from V and 3 bases from J, leaving 1 base between. The CDR3 length is 11 residues. The CDR3 DNA is TGTGCCAGCAGTTACGAAGAGACCCAGTACTTC. Protein: CASSYEETQYF.

The chain recombines TRBV7-2 with TRBJ2-2; 11 bases fit TRBD2. Germline lookup yields CDR1 SGHTA and CDR2 FQGNSA. The V and J ends lost 2 bases and 0 bases, in that order; junction bases with no gene match: 5. The CDR3 sequence is 18 residues long. The CDR3 DNA sequence: TGTGCCAGCAGCTTACTAGCGGGAGGAGGAGCGAACACCGGGGAGCTGTTTTTT. It encodes CASSLLAGGGANTGELFF.

In its sample, this clonotype was seen a few times. The junction and the germline gene differ at one end; a read error may be behind it. The CDR3 DNA reads TGCGGTGCTCCCGACAACCTCTATGGCTACACCTTC. It codes for CGAPDNLYGYTF. The chain uses TRBV20-1 and TRBJ1-2, with unresolved D. Germline CDR1 is DFQATT and CDR2 is SNEGSKA (reference sequence). This CDR3 has 12 residues.

This clonotype was counted only a few times. The V gene is TRBV4-3, the J gene TRBJ2-7; D unresolved. The germline CDR1 and CDR2 sequences are LGHNA and YSLEER. The CDR3 loop spans 14 amino acids. With 4 bases removed from V and 2 bases from J, the gap between germline ends came to 12 bases. The CDR3 DNA reads TGCGCCAGCAGCCTCAGGTTAGGCCCCTACGAGCAGTACTTC. This sequence encodes CASSLRLGPYEQYF.

The rearrangement links TRBV4-1 to TRBJ1-1; 8 bases map to TRBD1. This CDR3 has 17 amino acids. Per germline, CDR1 MGHRA and CDR2 YSYEKL. Trimming took 4 bases from V and 2 from J; bases not matched to a gene: 12. The CDR3 spells CASSPFRTGRPNTEAFF. The CDR3 DNA reads as TGCGCCAGCAGCCCTTTTAGGACAGGGCGGCCTAACACTGAAGCTTTCTTT.

Many counts were recorded for this clonotype. This rearrangement joins TRBV20-1 to TRBJ1-1; D unresolved. V was cut by 1 base and J by 1 base, with 19 bases left in between. The CDR3 has 17 amino acids. CDR1 and CDR2 from the germline V gene are DFQATT and SNEGSKA (reference sequence). CDR3 sequence: CSARGAGKGVSNTEAFF. The CDR3 DNA sequence: TGCAGTGCTAGAGGAGCAGGAAAGGGTGTGTCGAACACTGAAGCTTTCTTT.

The chain is built from TRBV11-3 and TRBJ2-5; D is uncertain. Trimming left V 1 base short and J 7 bases short, with 4 bases between. This CDR3 is 11 amino acids long. Germline-derived CDR1 and CDR2 are SGHNT and YENEEA. In DNA, the CDR3 is TGTGCCAGCAGCTTAGGAGGGACCCAGTACTTC. Protein product: CASSLGGTQYF.

This chain uses TRBV30 with TRBJ2-4, with D possibly being TRBD2 (6 bases). This CDR3 comprises 14 residues. Germline V CDR1 and CDR2: GTSNPN, SVGIG (reference sequence). V dropped 4 bases and J dropped 4 bases, with 14 bases sitting between them. The CDR3 here is CAWTALGRKNIQYF. The CDR3, as DNA: TGTGCCTGGACCGCCCTTGGGAGGAAAAACATTCAGTACTTC.

The V gene is TRBV7-2, the J gene TRBJ1-2; D perhaps matches TRBD1 (5 bases). V was clipped by 5 bases and J by 0 bases, with 10 bases between them. The CDR3 length is 14 residues. The germline gives CDR1 SGHTA, CDR2 FQGNSA. The CDR3 DNA reads as TGTGCCAGCAGCAGGGGCAGATCTAACTATGGCTACACCTTC. Protein product: CASSRGRSNYGYTF.

This clonotype has more than one count but fewer than ten. The chain is built from TRBV29-1 and TRBJ1-5, with D possibly matching TRBD1 (5 bases). Trimming removed 4 bases at V and 0 bases at J, with 10 bases between. This CDR3 region has 14 residues. Per the germline V gene, CDR1 is SQVTM and CDR2 is ANQGSEA. CDR3 sequence (DNA): TGCAGCGTTGGGACATCGAATAGCAATCAGCCCCAGCATTTT. This translates into CSVGTSNSNQPQHF.